The text below deals with one T cell receptor (beta chain). Its antigen is still unknown. Amplified TCR beta CDR3 regions derived from RNA transcripts. First-round RT-PCR of the TCR CDR3 relied on the HTBI primer set. TCRdb re-analysed the multiplex PCR reads in MiXCR, keeping a single row per CDR3 protein. The sample shows 200,000 to 250,000 distinct CDR3 sequences, about 18% of them seen only once. Thyroid ultrasound and orbital computed tomography, with clinical symptoms and serum thyroxine and TRAb, informed diagnoses. This sample was taken from a study of T cells in Graves' hyperthyroidism and ophthalmopathy. In the study overall: Specimen type is peripheral blood, collected at initial diagnosis prior to any treatment.

The CDR3 sequence is 17 residues long. V gave up 4 bases and J gave up 8 bases; unmatched junction bases: 16. Germline values: CDR1 KGHDR, CDR2 SFDVKD. Notes on the study in general: Blood shared most expanded thyroid clonotypes above 0.001.

The receptor's source is a middle-aged man with Graves' hyperthyroidism. What was sequenced was blood. The V call is TRBV24-1, the J call TRBJ2-3, with 8 nucleotides matching TRBD2. This chain's CDR3 is CATSEASGRGDPITQYF. The CDR3 bases are TGTGCCACCAGTGAGGCTTCCGGGCGGGGGGACCCGATTACGCAGTATTTT.